The source of this T cell receptor beta chain is a study of T cell repertoires in cytomegalovirus infection. Study-wide background: From public TCR beta signatures came an indication of both CMV infection and matching HLA type. Study results and limitations: People with CMV and the relevant HLA were identified by cumulative public TCR beta family frequency. In two of eight donors, the top clonotype was HLA-C-restricted CMV-specific.

TCRdb recomputed calls from the reads with MiXCR, one row per CDR3 protein. The sample carries roughly 60,000 distinct CDR3 sequences, 33% recorded once. The ends lost 1 base at V and 8 bases at J; junction bases unmatched: 2. This CDR3 is 15 amino acids long. Germline CDR1 and CDR2: SNHLY and FYNNEI. On this clonotype: Its antigen remains unidentified.

The sample was PBMCs, sequenced either directly or after in vitro stimulation (not recorded which). The sequence was collected from a human donor in good health (CMV status not recorded). Some clones in this sample may be carry-over from other donors' samples. The chain recombines TRBV2 with TRBJ2-1; 13 bases are a match to TRBD2. The DNA for the CDR3 is TGTGCCAGCAGTGAAGGGACTAGCGGGAGCTATGAGCAGTTCTTC. Encoded protein: CASSEGTSGSYEQFF.